The entry below gives a single T cell receptor beta chain sequence along with its context. Each CDR3 protein is one row after TCRdb ran MiXCR on the 5' RACE reads. The sample lists approximately 350,000 distinct CDR3 sequences, approximately 22% occurring once. Germline V gene sequence: CDR1 ENHRY, CDR2 SYGVKD. The CDR3 covers 14 residues. The ends were cut back, 3 bases at V and 4 bases at J, with 12 bases in the middle. This sample was taken from a study of CD8 T cells in ankylosing spondylitis. The genes are TRBV10-3 and TRBJ1-2, with no clear D. The sequence derives from a male donor with ankylosing spondylitis or in good health (not recorded which). The specimen sequenced was blood, either unsorted or a sorted T cell fraction (not recorded which). CDR3 sequence reads: CAISDGIRRYGYTF. CDR3 sequence (DNA): TGTGCCATCAGTGATGGGATACGTCGCTATGGCTACACCTTC.